The source of this T cell receptor beta chain is a study of Ad26.COV2.S vaccination and SARS-CoV-2 variants. Overall study: As a participant in COV1001, the donor was in the Ad26.COV2.S trial arm. Doses of Ad26.COV2.S were injected into muscle once or twice, 56 days apart.

Details on this clone: Its specificity is unknown.

Profiling relied on immunoSEQ multiplex PCR, and the TCRdb table lists in-frame clones only, not all of them. In the table there are more than 300,000 clones, around four fifths of which are singletons. Treatment specified: approximately 18 received Ad26.COV2.S at low or high dose, single or two shots; a few received placebo; per-sample allocation not given. The study sampled participants on day 63 after the first vaccine or placebo injection. Adults aged 18-55 years in Boston included the donor. This CDR3 is built from 14 residues. V was clipped by 5 bases and J by 8 bases; unmatched bases: 6. Germline CDR1 reads MDHEN; CDR2 reads SYDVKM. Study-wide findings and caveats: The placebo group had lower spike-specific TCR breadth than the vaccine recipients did.

The source is a person between 18 and 59 years old who received the Ad26.COV2.S COVID-19 vaccine or a placebo. This chain connects TRBV28 to TRBJ1-6; 7 nucleotides agree with TRBD1. This material consisted of peripheral blood, taken in a trial of Ad26.COV2.S vaccine versus placebo. This CDR3 is CASSDREGYSPLHF. CDR3 DNA: TGTGCCAGCAGTGACAGGGAGGGGTATTCACCCCTCCACTTT. The complete variable domain, with remaining parts taken from reference TRBV28 and TRBJ1-6, reads DVKVTQSSRYLVKRTGEKVFLECVQDMDHENMFWYRQDPGLGLRLIYFSYDVKMKEKGDIPEGYSVSREKKERFSLILESASTNQTSMYLCASSDREGYSPLHFGNGTRLTVT.